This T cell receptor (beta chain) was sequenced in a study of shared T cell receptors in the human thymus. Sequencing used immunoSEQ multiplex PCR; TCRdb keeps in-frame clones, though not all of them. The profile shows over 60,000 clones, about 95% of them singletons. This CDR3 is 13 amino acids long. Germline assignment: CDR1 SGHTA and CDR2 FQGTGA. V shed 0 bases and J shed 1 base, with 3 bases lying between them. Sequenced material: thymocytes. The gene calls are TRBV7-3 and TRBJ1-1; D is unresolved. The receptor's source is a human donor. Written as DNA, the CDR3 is TGTGCCAGCAGCTTAACAGGGAACACTGAAGCTTTCTTT. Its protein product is CASSLTGNTEAFF.